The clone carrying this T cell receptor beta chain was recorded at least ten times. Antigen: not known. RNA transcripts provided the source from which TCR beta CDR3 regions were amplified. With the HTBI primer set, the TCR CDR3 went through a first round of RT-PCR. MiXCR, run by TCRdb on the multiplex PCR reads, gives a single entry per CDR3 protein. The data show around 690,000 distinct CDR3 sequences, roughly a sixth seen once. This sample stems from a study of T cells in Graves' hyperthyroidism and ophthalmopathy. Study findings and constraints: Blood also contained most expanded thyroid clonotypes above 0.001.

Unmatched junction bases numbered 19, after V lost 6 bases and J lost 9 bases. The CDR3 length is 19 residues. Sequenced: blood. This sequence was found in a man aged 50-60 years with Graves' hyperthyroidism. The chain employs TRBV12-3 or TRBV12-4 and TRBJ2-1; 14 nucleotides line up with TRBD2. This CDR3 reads CASSQPTSGRARGTVEQFF. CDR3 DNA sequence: TGTGCCAGCAGCCAACCGACTAGCGGGAGGGCCCGGGGGACCGTTGAGCAGTTCTTC.